This TCR beta chain was retrieved from a study of T cells in Graves' hyperthyroidism and ophthalmopathy. Study as a whole: Specimen type is peripheral blood, collected at initial diagnosis prior to any treatment.

Patients with uncontrolled infections, other autoimmune diseases, pregnancy or lactation were excluded. This sample holds PBMCs from roughly 10 ml fresh peripheral blood. Authors of the study amplified TCR beta CDR3 regions from RNA transcripts. In the first-round RT-PCR of the TCR CDR3, the HTBI primer set was used. TCRdb recomputed calls from the multiplex PCR reads with MiXCR, one row per CDR3 protein. The sample carries 94,000 or so distinct CDR3 sequences, 51% recorded once. The germline CDR1 and CDR2 sequences are SQVTM and ANQGSEA. The CDR3 extends over 13 amino acids. The J segment lost 5 bases and the V segment lost 8 bases, leaving 9 bases of the junction unmatched.

This chain links TRBV29-1 with TRBJ1-1; TRBD1 matches 9 bases. The receptor was isolated from a woman aged 35 to 49 with Graves' hyperthyroidism. Source material: blood. The CDR3 DNA is TGCAGCTCCGTAGGGGACAGGGCAACTGAAGCTTTCTTT. Amino acids: CSSVGDRATEAFF.